The rows below give T cell receptor beta chains drawn from one sample of a study of technical replicates of blood from a few donors. Repertoires were generated with immunoSEQ multiplex PCR, while TCRdb's copy carries only in-frame clones and drops some. The sample records 80,000 to 95,000 clones, 90% to 96% being singletons. Sample: T cells isolated from PBMCs. The receptors were sampled from a human donor in good health. Both conserved end residues are part of each CDR3. Fields, in order: clone size, D gene, V gene, CDR3 length, J gene, CDR3 DNA, CDR3 protein. D genes are given only for firm matches. Not all rows give a size; the values are once, few, many and, for expanded clones, a class.

>NA|NA|TRBV18|16|TRBJ2-2
TGTGCCAGCTCACCCGGATGGCAGGGCAACACCGGGGAGCTGTTTTTT
CASSPGWQGNTGELFF
>NA|TRBD1|TRBV9|16|TRBJ2-3
TGTGCCAGCAGCGTAGTAGGGGACAGGGTGATAGATACGCAGTATTTT
CASSVVGDRVIDTQYF
>NA|TRBD1|TRBV6-5|11|TRBJ1-1
TGTGCCAGCAGGGGGACAGTTGAAGCTTTCTTT
CASRGTVEAFF
>once|TRBD2|TRBV5-6|17|TRBJ2-1
TGTGCCAGCAGCTGGGGACTAGGGGGAAGCTCCTACAATGAGCAGTTCTTC
CASSWGLGGSSYNEQFF
>NA|TRBD2|TRBV6-6|16|TRBJ2-1
TGTGCCAGCAGTCCCAGACTAGCGGGAGCTTCCGATGAGCAGTTCTTC
CASSPRLAGASDEQFF
>NA|NA|TRBV11-3|15|TRBJ2-7
TGTGCCAGCAGCTTAGGCTCCACAGGGTTCGACGAGCAGTACTTC
CASSLGSTGFDEQYF
>NA|TRBD2|TRBV2|16|TRBJ2-1
TGTGCCAGATCCATCATAGGCGGGAGGGGAGGCAATGAGCAGTTCTTC
CARSIIGGRGGNEQFF
>NA|NA|TRBV4-3|16|TRBJ2-5
TGCGCCAGCAGCCAAGATGGTGAGGGATTCGGAGAGACCCAGTACTTC
CASSQDGEGFGETQYF
>once|NA|TRBV7-2|14|TRBJ2-2
TGTGCCAGCAGCTCTAGCTCACTCACCGGGGAGCTGTTTTTT
CASSSSSLTGELFF
>NA|NA|TRBV9|13|TRBJ1-4
TGTGCCAGCAGCGTAGACGGGTTTGAAAAACTGTTTTTT
CASSVDGFEKLFF